This T cell receptor (beta chain) appears in the sequencing data of a study of CD8+CD57+ T cells in acquired aplastic anemia. Study overall: The average for DNA from sorted CD4+ and CD8+ cells was roughly 3 ug. Findings of the study overall: Overlapping CD8+ CDR3 repertoires of patients and controls contained some 30 shared sequences. Any difference that existed in CD8+ Simpson's diversity between patients and controls was not significant.

In this sample, this clonotype turned up many times. Antigen unknown. TCR beta VDJ and CDR3 were profiled, and genomic DNA was the template. TCRdb reprocessed the reads via MiXCR and lists one record per CDR3 protein. Among about 270,000 distinct CDR3 sequences listed, 45% to 65% were seen once. The CDR3 sequence is 14 residues long. V lost 4 bases and J lost 7, with 14 bases in between. Germline V gives CDR1 MNHNS, CDR2 SASEGT. The chain employs TRBV6-1 and TRBJ2-1; a weak D match, TRBD1 (5 bases). This clonotype was obtained from a human donor with severe aplastic anemia or a healthy control (not recorded which). The source material was sorted CD4+, CD8+, or CD8+CD57+ T cells (not recorded which) from PBMCs. The CDR3 sequence is CASSVDRLANEQFF. The DNA of the CDR3 is TGTGCCAGCAGTGTTGACAGACTGGCGAATGAGCAGTTCTTC.